This T cell receptor beta chain stems from a study of cytomegalovirus exposure and HLA in healthy donors. For this clone: Its antigen is undetermined. At one of its ends the junction is not consistent with the germline gene, which may arise from a read error.

PCR used 60 Vbeta primers and 13 Jbeta primers. Method: immunoSEQ multiplex PCR; TCRdb's copy keeps in-frame clones and lacks some. The table has 170,000 or so clones, around 80% seen once. The germline V gene encodes CDR1 GTSNPN and CDR2 SVGIG (reference sequence). The CDR3 contains 13 residues. Broader study findings: Sequencing depth roughly uniform across donors was assumed in presence/absence analyses.

The sample was PBMCs. This rearrangement joins TRBV30 to TRBJ1-6; D is undetermined. The sequence was collected from a woman aged 40 to 55 in good health and CMV-seronegative. The CDR3 region has the DNA TGTGCCTGGAGTATAGAGTTCAATTCACCCCCCCACTTT. This codes for CAWSIEFNSPPHF.